These 19 T cell receptor beta chains originate from one sample sequenced in a study of cytomegalovirus exposure and HLA in healthy donors. PCR used 60 Vbeta primers and 13 Jbeta primers. TCRdb's copy holds only in-frame clones and misses some; the assay was immunoSEQ multiplex PCR. The sample contains roughly 140,000 clones, 60% to 80% of which appear only once. The sample taken for sequencing was PBMCs. The source of these receptors is a male donor in good health and CMV-seronegative.

The sample holds one count of this clone. This rearrangement joins TRBV30 to TRBJ2-7; no reliable D call. CDR1 GTSNPN and CDR2 SVGIG come from the germline V gene (reference sequence). The CDR3 runs 11 residues. V was trimmed by 2 bases and J by 5 bases, leaving 7 bases between them. CDR3 coding DNA: TGTGCCTGGAGTCTGAACAACGAGCAGTACTTC. Translated: CAWSLNNEQYF. Full variable domain (remainder filled in from reference TRBV30 and TRBJ2-7): SQTIHQWPATLVQPVGSPLSLECTVEGTSNPNLYWYRQAAGRGLQLLFYSVGIGQISSEVPQNLSASRPQDRQFILSSKKLLLSDSGFYLCAWSLNNEQYFGPGTRLTVT.

CDR3 region: CASSVGPQSKGTPYEQYF. In DNA, the CDR3 is TGTGCCAGCAGCGTTGGTCCACAGTCGAAAGGTACACCCTACGAGCAGTACTTC. This chain uses TRBV9 with TRBJ2-7; D gene ambiguous. Germline CDR1 reads SGDLS; CDR2 reads YYNGEE. V was trimmed by 2 bases and J by 2 bases, leaving 23 bases between them. This CDR3 spans 18 amino acids.

V is TRBV6-5 and J is TRBJ1-2, with D hard to call. The germline V gene encodes CDR1 MNHEY and CDR2 SVGAGI. V was shortened by 2 bases and J by 4 bases, with 5 bases between the two germline ends. CDR3 size: 12 residues. The CDR3 loop reads CASSYGSYGYTF. Here the CDR3 DNA reads TGTGCCAGCAGTTACGGGAGCTATGGCTACACCTTC.

In its sample, this clone was seen a few times. V gene TRBV5-1 combines with J gene TRBJ2-1, with 9 nucleotides matching TRBD1. With V trimmed by 7 bases and J by 1 base, 6 bases remained unmatched. Germline V gene lookup returns CDR1 SGHRS and CDR2 YFSETQ. The CDR3 spans 15 residues. The CDR3 nucleotides read TGCGCCAGCGATCCCGGGACAGGGTCCTACAATGAGCAGTTCTTC. Its protein product is CASDPGTGSYNEQFF. Complete variable domain (other parts from reference TRBV5-1 and TRBJ2-1): KAGVTQTPRYLIKTRGQQVTLSCSPISGHRSVSWYQQTPGQGLQFLFEYFSETQRNKGNFPGRFSGRQFSNSRSEMNVSTLELGDSALYLCASDPGTGSYNEQFFGPGTRLTVL.

The J gene is TRBJ2-7, the V gene TRBV29-1; D not resolved. The germline V gene has CDR1 SQVTM and CDR2 ANQGSEA. The CDR3 runs 11 residues. Trimming removed 0 bases at V and 6 bases at J, with 6 bases between. DNA for the CDR3: TGCAGCGTTGAAGAAACCGGCGAGCAGTACTTC. The encoded protein is CSVEETGEQYF.

This rearrangement joins TRBV5-5 to TRBJ2-5, with 7 nucleotides matching TRBD2. J was trimmed by 7 bases and V by 8 bases; bases with no gene match: 11. The V gene's germline CDR1 is SGHKS and CDR2 YYEKEE (reference sequence). This CDR3 is built from 13 residues. In nucleotides, the CDR3 is TGTGCCAGTACGGCGGGGGTTGAGGCGACCCAGTACTTC. It translates to CASTAGVEATQYF. Full variable domain (outside the CDR3, taken from reference TRBV5-5 and TRBJ2-5): DAGVTQSPTHLIKTRGQQVTLRCSPISGHKSVSWYQQVLGQGPQFIFQYYEKEERGRGNFPDRFSARQFPNYSSELNVNALLLGDSALYLCASTAGVEATQYFGPGTRLLVL.

The chain combines TRBV4-1 with TRBJ1-3, with 7 bases identical to TRBD1. After removal of 4 bases from V and 1 base from J, the junction contained 10 bases not matched to a gene. The CDR3 has 17 amino acids. Germline V lookup: CDR1 MGHRA, CDR2 YSYEKL. The CDR3 region has the DNA TGCGCCAGCAGCCTAAATCCGGGACAGTATTCTGGAAACACCATATATTTT. Its translation: CASSLNPGQYSGNTIYF.

This sequence joins TRBV7-2 and TRBJ2-1; 10 bases are a match to TRBD1. With 5 bases clipped from V and 3 bases from J, the junction kept 7 bases outside the gene matches. The CDR3 is 16 residues long. The germline gives CDR1 SGHTA, CDR2 FQGNSA. In DNA, the CDR3 is TGTGCCAGCAGCCCGACGGGACAGGGGAACTACAATGAGCAGTTCTTC. This translates into CASSPTGQGNYNEQFF.

The chain links TRBV4-3 to TRBJ1-4; the D gene is possibly TRBD1 (5 bases). The CDR3 runs to 16 residues. Germline V gene lookup returns CDR1 LGHNA and CDR2 YSLEER. Trimming took 0 bases from V and 5 from J, leaving 13 bases between them. The CDR3 nucleotides read TGCGCCAGCAGCCAAGATGTGGGGGGTGGGAATGAAAAACTGTTTTTT. This gives the protein CASSQDVGGGNEKLFF.

The V call is TRBV9, the J call TRBJ2-3; 11 bases fit TRBD1. Germline CDR1 reads SGDLS; CDR2 reads YYNGEE. The CDR3 is 17 amino acids. V shed 0 bases and J 1 base; nucleotides not matched to a gene: 4. This CDR3 is CASSVALGQGGTDTQYF. The CDR3 DNA reads TGTGCCAGCAGCGTAGCCCTGGGACAGGGGGGCACAGATACGCAGTATTTT.

V gene TRBV5-1 combines with J gene TRBJ1-2, with D tentatively TRBD1 (6 bases). CDR1 is SGHRS and CDR2 is YFSETQ in the germline V gene. V lost 3 bases and J lost 7, with 13 bases in between. CDR3 length: 13 residues. CDR3 sequence: CASSSTGFGGYTF. For the CDR3, the DNA is TGCGCCAGCAGCTCTACAGGGTTCGGTGGCTACACCTTC.

CDR3 protein: CASSSRRTSYNEQFF. The DNA for the CDR3 is TGTGCCAGCAGCTCCCGACGGACATCCTACAATGAGCAGTTCTTC. The gene calls are TRBV5-6 and TRBJ2-1; D possibly corresponds to TRBD1 (5 bases). Trimming left V 3 bases short and J 1 base short, with 11 bases between. The CDR3 consists of 15 residues. Per germline, CDR1 SGHDT and CDR2 YYEEEE.

Regarding this clone: Compared with germline, one end of the junction differs, possibly owing to a read error. The chain has TRBV7-9 and TRBJ1-3; D possibly corresponds to TRBD1 (5 bases). Germline CDR1 is SEHNR and CDR2 is FQNEAQ (reference sequence). CDR3 length: 16 amino acids. The CDR3 coding sequence is TGTTCCAGCAGCCCCGGGGGGAGTACCTCTGGAAACACCATATATTTT. Translated: CSSSPGGSTSGNTIYF.

The chain couples TRBV6-1 to TRBJ1-6, with TRBD1 matching 9 bases. CDR1 and CDR2 (germline): MNHNS, SASEGT. This CDR3 contains 14 residues. The trim removed 8 bases at V and 5 bases at J, leaving 4 bases unmatched. CDR3 nucleotides: TGTGCCAGCGGGGACAGGGAAAATAATTCACCCCTCCACTTT. Amino acid sequence: CASGDRENNSPLHF.

This clone was seen only a few times. The rearrangement uses TRBV25-1 and TRBJ1-4, with a possible D match to TRBD1 (6 bases). Germline CDR1 and CDR2: MGHDK and SYGVNS. V lost 0 bases and J lost 6, with 8 bases in between. There are 14 residues in the CDR3. This CDR3 reads CASSEYGGDEKLFF. The DNA for the CDR3 is TGTGCCAGCAGTGAATATGGGGGCGATGAAAAACTGTTTTTT.

This chain joins TRBV14 and TRBJ1-4; the D gene is possibly TRBD1 (5 bases). CDR1 is SGHDN and CDR2 is FVKESK in the germline V gene. The V end lost 1 base, the J end lost 0 bases, and 9 bases lay between the germline ends. The CDR3 has 16 amino acids. This CDR3 is CASSQVSGATNEKLFF. The CDR3 DNA is TGTGCCAGCAGCCAAGTCTCGGGGGCAACTAATGAAAAACTGTTTTTT.

This chain uses TRBV10-3 with TRBJ1-5, with unresolved D. V was shortened by 2 bases and J by 9 bases, with 11 bases between the two germline ends. The germline gives CDR1 ENHRY, CDR2 SYGVKD. The CDR3 has 13 residues. Written as DNA, the CDR3 is TGTGCCATCAGTGAGAGGAGGATTGGGCCCCAGCATTTT. It is translated as CAISERRIGPQHF.

The V call is TRBV7-6, the J call TRBJ2-7; D is ambiguous. Germline lookup yields CDR1 SGHVS and CDR2 FNYEAQ. V was trimmed by 5 bases and J by 0 bases, leaving 5 bases between them. The CDR3 contains 12 residues. The CDR3 reads CASSPSSYEQYF. CDR3 DNA: TGTGCCAGCAGCCCGAGCTCCTACGAGCAGTACTTC.

This sequence joins TRBV5-8 and TRBJ1-5; 10 bases are shared with TRBD1. The CDR3 contains 17 residues. CDR1 and CDR2 from the germline V gene are SGHTS and YDEGEE. The trim removed 5 bases at V and 1 base at J, leaving 9 bases unmatched. The CDR3 loop reads CASRYETGGGSNQPQHF. The CDR3 nucleotides are TGTGCCAGCAGATACGAGACAGGGGGCGGAAGCAATCAGCCCCAGCATTTT.